This T cell receptor beta chain is from a study of T cell responses to AZD1222 COVID-19 vaccine. Study information: It was second doses at about 4 or about 12 weeks that were pooled. Regarding the study as a whole: At baseline, just six AZD1222 recipients tested seropositive. Mostly white British, mostly female donors; authors suggested clonal diversity may be underestimated. Two AZD1222 doses significantly raised spike-specific TCR breadth and depth over controls.

This CDR3 is 14 amino acids long. Germline values: CDR1 LGHNA, CDR2 YNFKEQ. Deletions cut 0 bases from V and 3 bases from J, with 9 bases between. This clone came up once. What it binds is unknown. Some clones are missing from TCRdb's copy, which holds only in-frame ones; the method was immunoSEQ multiplex PCR. The sample has more than 100,000 clones, about nine tenths seen once; the top ten hold approximately 1.3%. The specimen comprised peripheral blood, sampled on day 0 of AZD1222 vaccination. The chain links TRBV4-2 to TRBJ2-7, with D tentatively TRBD2 (6 bases). This clonotype was sampled from an adult in good health. The CDR3 DNA reads as TGTGCCAGCAGCCAAGATTACGGGGGCTACGAGCAGTACTTC. It yields the protein CASSQDYGGYEQYF.